Described below is a single T cell receptor (beta chain) sequence and its context. These data come from a study of blood T cell repertoires in COVID-19. The wider study: Researchers got acute and convalescent COVID-19 samples from the United States, Italy and Spain. From T cells, B-cell-depleted T cells, or PBMCs came the material, which was cDNA or gDNA.

The CDR3 contains 12 residues. Trimming pared 6 bases from V and 8 bases from J, leaving 13 bases between. Germline V gene data show CDR1 as LNHDA and CDR2 as SQIVND (reference sequence). Authors' processing steps: Nucleated cell number was recorded as an estimate derived from reference gene primer amplification. Clones were sequenced by immunoSEQ multiplex PCR, and TCRdb holds only the in-frame ones, with some missing. V, J and clone size were drawn from that table, and D and trimming were deduced from the DNA. The sample comprises 150,000 to 200,000 clones, more than 75% of which are singletons, and over 7.5% rests with the top ten.

The source material was peripheral blood. The receptor comes from a woman between 65 and 79 years old with acute or convalescent COVID-19. The genes are TRBV19 and TRBJ1-2, with D unresolved. CDR3 protein: CASRSRLEGYTF. The DNA of the CDR3 is TGTGCCAGTAGGAGCAGGTTAGAAGGCTACACCTTC.